This T cell receptor beta chain derives from a study of OX40 agonist ivuxolimab in advanced cancers. Germline CDR1 is SGHTA and CDR2 is FQGTGA. The length of the CDR3 is 18 residues. Unmatched junction bases numbered 11, after V lost 5 bases and J lost 3 bases. Sampled blood was obtained at baseline, cycle 4 day 1, and cycle 7 day 1. Measured with immunoSEQ multiplex PCR; TCRdb has only the in-frame clones, and not every one. In the table there are about 83,000 clones, under 95% of which are singletons. V usage is TRBV7-3 and J usage is TRBJ2-3, with 13 bases aligning to TRBD2. The starting material was CD4+ or CD8+ T cells sorted from blood, obtained in a trial of the OX40 agonist ivuxolimab. The sequence was obtained from an adult with an advanced solid tumor such as melanoma, head and neck, liver or kidney cancer. CDR3 coding DNA: TGTGCCAGCAGCCTTCGTGGACTAGCGGGGGTGGGAACAGATACGCAGTATTTT. The encoded protein is CASSLRGLAGVGTDTQYF.